One sample yielded the 5 T cell receptor beta chains listed below, sequenced in a study of cytomegalovirus exposure and HLA in healthy donors. In the PCR, 60 Vbeta and 13 Jbeta primers were used. TCRdb's table, derived via immunoSEQ multiplex PCR, lists solely in-frame clones and lacks some. The sample has tens of thousands of clones, around four fifths seen once. Sequenced input: PBMCs. These receptors were obtained from a male donor in good health and CMV-seropositive.

The chain recombines TRBV5-1 with TRBJ2-2; the match to TRBD1 covers 10 bases. This CDR3 is 14 amino acids long. The ends lost 4 bases at V and 6 bases at J; junction bases unmatched: 3. Looked up from germline, CDR1 is SGHRS and CDR2 is YFSETQ. The CDR3 sequence is CASSLDRGAGELFF. DNA of the CDR3: TGCGCCAGCAGCCTGGACAGGGGGGCCGGGGAGCTGTTTTTT.

V is TRBV2 and J is TRBJ2-7; 8 positions agree with TRBD2. The CDR3 covers 17 residues. Germline values: CDR1 SNHLY, CDR2 FYNNEI. J was trimmed by 4 bases and V by 6 bases; bases with no gene match: 17. DNA of the CDR3: TGTGCCAGCAGACCACCGGGAGGGGCGGGGGCCAAATACGAGCAGTACTTC. Translation: CASRPPGGAGAKYEQYF.

The gene calls are TRBV29-1 and TRBJ2-7, with 11 bases identical to TRBD2. The CDR3 runs 15 residues. Germline values: CDR1 SQVTM, CDR2 ANQGSEA. Trimming removed 1 base from V and 2 bases from J; junction bases left unmatched: 4. CDR3 DNA: TGCAGCGTTGAAGTTACTAGCGGGGGAACCTACGAGCAGTACTTC. This gives the protein CSVEVTSGGTYEQYF.

This clone was observed once. The genes are TRBV5-1 and TRBJ1-2; the D is unclear. The CDR3 is 13 amino acids. Germline CDR1 and CDR2: SGHRS and YFSETQ. Trimming took off 0 bases at V and 8 bases at J, with 11 bases between the two ends. Written as DNA, the CDR3 is TGCGCCAGCAGCTTGGACACCACCGGGGGCTACACCTTC. It codes for CASSLDTTGGYTF.

The CDR3 here is CASSRQAEAFF. The DNA for the CDR3 is TGTGCCAGCTCCCGGCAGGCTGAAGCTTTCTTT. This chain links TRBV18 with TRBJ1-1; D ambiguous. The CDR3 has 11 residues. CDR1 is KGHSH and CDR2 is LQKENI in the germline V gene. Trimming stripped 6 bases from V and 6 bases from J, with 8 bases between.